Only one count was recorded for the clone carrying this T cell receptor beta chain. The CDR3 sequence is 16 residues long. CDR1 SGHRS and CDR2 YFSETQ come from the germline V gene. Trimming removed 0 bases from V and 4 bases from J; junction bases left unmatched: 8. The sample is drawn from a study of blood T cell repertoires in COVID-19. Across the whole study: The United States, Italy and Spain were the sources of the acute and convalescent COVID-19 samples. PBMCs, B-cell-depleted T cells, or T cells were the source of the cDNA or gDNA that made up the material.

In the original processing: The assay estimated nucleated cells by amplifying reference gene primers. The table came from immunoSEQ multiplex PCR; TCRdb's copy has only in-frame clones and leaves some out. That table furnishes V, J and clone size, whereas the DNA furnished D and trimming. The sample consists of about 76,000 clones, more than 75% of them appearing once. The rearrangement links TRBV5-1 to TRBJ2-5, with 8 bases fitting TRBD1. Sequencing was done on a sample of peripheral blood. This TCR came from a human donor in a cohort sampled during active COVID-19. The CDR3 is CASSLVASGGVETQYF. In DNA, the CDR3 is TGCGCCAGCAGCTTGGTCGCGTCAGGGGGCGTAGAGACCCAGTACTTC.